Sequencing of this T cell receptor (beta chain) was carried out in a study of T cell repertoires in cytomegalovirus infection. The overall study: CMV epitopes in the study were HLA-C-restricted (recently identified) and HLA-B-restricted (well studied). Indicated by public TCR beta signatures were CMV infection and matching HLA type.

The CDR3 length is 15 residues. V dropped 5 bases and J dropped 2 bases, with 14 bases sitting between them. CDR1 SGHTA and CDR2 FQGNSA come from the germline V gene. TCRdb recomputed calls from the reads with MiXCR, one row per CDR3 protein. Of 45,000 to 60,000 distinct CDR3 sequences in the sample, about a fifth were seen once. Study-wide results and limits: CMV carriers having the relevant HLA were flagged by cumulative public TCR beta family frequency. CMV-specific TCR beta clonotypes restricted by HLA-C dominated the ex vivo response.

Regarding this clonotype: Its specificity is not known.

The rearrangement joins TRBV7-2 to TRBJ2-3; D may be TRBD2 (5 bases). This clonotype originated in a human donor in good health (CMV status not recorded). Some clones in this sample may be carry-over from other donors' samples. This sample comprised CD8+ T cells from cultured PBMCs, obtained from culture after CMV antigen stimulation. The CDR3 reads CASSLRGSITDTQYF. The DNA of the CDR3 is TGTGCCAGCAGCCTCCGGGGTTCAATCACAGATACGCAGTATTTT.